This TCR beta chain was captured by sequencing in a study of CD8 T cells in Susac syndrome. Findings and caveats of the study: The relatively small number of individuals in the TCR sequencing and HLA analysis was acknowledged by the study.

Trimming took off 4 bases at V and 6 bases at J, with 18 bases between the two ends. CDR3 length equals 15 residues. The V gene's germline CDR1 is SGHVS and CDR2 FQNEAQ. Comments on this clonotype: Its specificity is not known.

Random hexamers primed reverse transcription of about 0.5 to 1 ug RNA. The amplification used immunoSEQ multiplex PCR on TCR beta CDR3; it spanned 54 Vbeta and 13 Jbeta. TCRdb used MiXCR to reprocess the immunoSEQ multiplex PCR reads, holding one entry per CDR3 protein. The table lists about 130,000 distinct CDR3 sequences, about 90% of them singletons. The sequence came from a human donor with multiple sclerosis. The specimen sequenced was CD8+ T cells from PBMCs. The rearrangement uses TRBV7-8 and TRBJ1-2; TRBD1 might be the D (5 bases). The CDR3 nucleotides read TGTGCCAGCAGCTCCTCCCGGGAGGGACTAGATGGCTACACCTTC. This encodes CASSSSREGLDGYTF. The full variable domain, rest sourced from reference TRBV7-8 and TRBJ1-2, is GAGVSQSPRYKVAKRGQDVALRCDPISGHVSLFWYQQALGQGPEFLTYFQNEAQLDKSGLPSDRFFAERPEGSVSTLKIQRTQQEDSAVYLCASSSSREGLDGYTFGSGTRLTVV.